The 13 T cell receptor beta chains reported below all come from one sample, sequenced in a study of vaccination effects on CD4 cells after COVID-19 (dated 2022 in TCRdb). The library relied on the immunoSEQ multiplex PCR assay. Here the immuneACCESS table is served through TCRdb, limited to in-frame sequences with V and J called. Missing clones are a known gap in these copies; in checked studies unresolved V genes cover under half, and the rest lacks a known reason. Present in this sample are roughly 70,000 clones, approximately 76% of which were seen just once. 0.9% to 1% of the sample goes to the ten largest clones. In the ViraFEST assay, PBMC were stimulated with viral peptide pools, and antigen-specific CD4+ T cell clonotypes were then identified by expansion using TCR sequencing. After around eleven days of culture, CD4+ T cells were isolated with the EasySep CD4+ T cell isolation kit. Two doses of either the BNT162b2 or the mRNA-1273 mRNA SARS-CoV-2 vaccine were administered to participants.

The antigens these receptors bind are not known. Sequencing was performed on CD4+ T cells from PBMCs cultured with HCoV-OC43 spike peptides, taken after COVID-19 vaccination. This specimen's cell subset or site label, per the study, means: HCoV-OC43 spike overlapping peptide pool stimulation. These receptor sequences come from a human donor who received a COVID-19 vaccine.

This chain connects TRBV6-5 to TRBJ1-4, with D possibly being TRBD1 (5 bases). Germline V CDR1 and CDR2: MNHEY, SVGAGI. Trimming left V 3 bases short and J 4 bases short, with 9 bases between. CDR3 length: 14 residues. The CDR3 sequence is CASSYGAVNEKLFF. The CDR3 DNA sequence: TGTGCCAGCAGTTATGGGGCAGTTAATGAAAAACTGTTTTTT.

In this sample, this clone turned up a few times. J is TRBJ2-2 and V is TRBV28; D ambiguous. Between the trimmed V and J ends, which lost 2 bases and 8 bases, there was a span of 15 bases. The CDR3 is 15 residues long. Germline CDR1 MDHEN, CDR2 SYDVKM. The CDR3 coding sequence is TGTGCCAGCAGTTTACGGGCTCGAACCTTGGGGGAGCTGTTTTTT. Translating it yields CASSLRARTLGELFF. The variable domain in full, with the rest retrieved from reference TRBV28 and TRBJ2-2, is DVKVTQSSRYLVKRTGEKVFLECVQDMDHENMFWYRQDPGLGLRLIYFSYDVKMKEKGDIPEGYSVSREKKERFSLILESASTNQTSMYLCASSLRARTLGELFFGEGSRLTVL.

The genes are TRBV7-2 and TRBJ2-2; D not resolved. This CDR3 comprises 12 residues. The germline V and J ends were trimmed by 7 bases and 7 bases, with 10 bases remaining between them. Germline V gives CDR1 SGHTA, CDR2 FQGNSA. The CDR3 loop is CASTPTVGELFF. As DNA, the CDR3 is TGTGCCAGCACCCCCACGGTCGGGGAGCTGTTTTTT.

J is TRBJ2-7 and V is TRBV6-5; D possibly corresponds to TRBD2 (5 bases). This CDR3 contains 14 residues. Trimming took off 7 bases at V and 2 bases at J, with 15 bases between the two ends. Germline V CDR1 and CDR2: MNHEY, SVGAGI. CDR3 DNA sequence: TGTGCCAGCACCCAGAGGGTGGTTGCCTACGAGCAGTACGTC. It translates to CASTQRVVAYEQYV.

The rearrangement uses TRBV12-3 or TRBV12-4 and TRBJ1-2; TRBD1 agrees at 8 bases. CDR3 length: 12 amino acids. The junction had 6 bases not matched to a gene; V was cut back by 5 bases and J by 10 bases. The CDR3 here is CASSPRTGTYTF. CDR3 DNA sequence: TGTGCCAGCAGTCCCCGGACAGGGACCTACACCTTC.

The chain links TRBV2 to TRBJ1-1, with a possible D match to TRBD1 (6 bases). Germline V gene lookup returns CDR1 SNHLY and CDR2 FYNNEI. Trimming took off 8 bases at V and 2 bases at J, with 12 bases between the two ends. The CDR3 consists of 13 residues. CDR3 sequence reads: CASRDMFNTEAFF. CDR3 nucleotide sequence: TGTGCCAGCCGGGACATGTTTAACACTGAAGCTTTCTTT.

The chain carries TRBV29-1 and TRBJ2-7, with D perhaps given as TRBD1 or TRBD2 (5 bases each). The length of the CDR3 is 13 residues. Looked up from germline, CDR1 is SQVTM and CDR2 is ANQGSEA. Trimming cost V 6 bases and J 3 bases, with 15 bases left between them. The chain's CDR3 is CSVTGTGYYEQYV. The CDR3 DNA follows: TGCAGCGTAACCGGGACGGGATACTACGAGCAGTACGTC.

This clone is a singleton in its sample. This chain links TRBV5-4 with TRBJ2-1; TRBD2 aligns across 11 bases. The germline V gene has CDR1 SGHNT and CDR2 YYREEE (reference sequence). V lost 5 bases to trimming and J lost 7 bases; unmatched junction nucleotides: 8. The CDR3 runs to 15 residues. This CDR3 reads CASRISGGANNEQFF. CDR3 in DNA: TGTGCCAGCAGGATTAGCGGGGGGGCTAATAATGAGCAGTTCTTC.

This clone was detected only once. The chain links TRBV6-5 to TRBJ2-2, with a tentative D call TRBD2 (5 bases). V was cut by 7 bases and J by 1 base, with 7 bases left in between. Germline CDR1 and CDR2: MNHEY and SVGAGI. The length of the CDR3 is 13 residues. In nucleotides, the CDR3 is TGTGCCAGCATCGGGGTGAACACCGGGGAGCTGTTTTTT. Translation: CASIGVNTGELFF.

V and J are TRBV4-1 and TRBJ1-6; possible D gene TRBD1, 5 bases. CDR1 and CDR2 (germline): MGHRA, YSYEKL. This CDR3 has 15 residues. V was pared by 6 bases and J by 8 bases, with 17 bases between. This CDR3 is CASRSTQVLDSPLHF. For the CDR3, the DNA is TGCGCCAGCAGATCCACACAGGTTTTGGATTCACCCCTCCACTTT.

This chain connects TRBV18 to TRBJ1-3; no reliable D call. The CDR3 spans 16 residues. Trimming cost V 3 bases and J 0 bases, with 12 bases left between them. Germline assignment: CDR1 KGHSH and CDR2 LQKENI. CDR3 sequence (DNA): TGTGCCAGCTCACCCTCGGCGGAACGCTCTGGAAACACCATATATTTT. It is translated as CASSPSAERSGNTIYF. The full variable domain, its missing parts supplied by reference TRBV18 and TRBJ1-3, is NAGVMQNPRHLVRRRGQEARLRCSPMKGHSHVYWYRQLPEEGLKFMVYLQKENIIDESGMPKERFSAEFPKEGPSILRIQQVVRGDSAAYFCASSPSAERSGNTIYFGEGSWLTVV.

The V gene is TRBV6-2 or TRBV6-3, the J gene TRBJ2-1; D gene uncertain. The CDR3 consists of 15 residues. V was clipped by 2 bases and J by 7 bases, with 15 bases between them. In germline, CDR1 is MNHEY, CDR2 SVGEGT. The CDR3: CASSYAHNNRNEQFF. As DNA, the CDR3 is TGTGCCAGCAGTTACGCACATAATAATCGGAATGAGCAGTTCTTC.

The chain combines TRBV10-3 with TRBJ2-7; TRBD1 matches 9 bases. Trimming took 4 bases from V and 3 from J; bases not matched to a gene: 1. The CDR3 is 13 residues long. Germline V gene sequence: CDR1 ENHRY, CDR2 SYGVKD. This CDR3 reads CAISGTGVYEQYV. In DNA, the CDR3 is TGTGCCATCAGTGGGACAGGGGTCTACGAGCAGTACGTC.